This section outlines one TCR beta chain sequence together with its context. Its antigen is unknown. This sample was taken from a study of T cell responses to AZD1222 COVID-19 vaccine. Study results and limitations: Among the donors, most were white British and more were female, and clonal diversity was possibly underestimated.

Data came from immunoSEQ multiplex PCR; TCRdb stores just in-frame clones and leaves some out. The sample holds over 95,000 clones, 90% to 95% seen once. Germline lookup yields CDR1 LGHDT and CDR2 YNNKEL (reference sequence). The CDR3 runs to 13 residues. V lost 2 bases to trimming and J lost 6 bases, with 11 bases between them. The chain links TRBV3-1 (or the pseudogene TRBV3-2) to TRBJ2-7, with D maybe TRBD2 (5 bases). This clonotype was sampled from an adult in good health. The sample in question was peripheral blood, obtained on day 0 of AZD1222 vaccination. CDR3 bases: TGTGCCAGCAGCCAAATATCTCGGGGCGAGCAGTACTTC. Protein sequence: CASSQISRGEQYF.